This T cell receptor beta chain was documented in a study of blood T cell repertoires in COVID-19. Looking at the study overall: The study drew acute and convalescent COVID-19 samples from the United States, Italy and Spain.

As handled by the study authors: Amplification with reference gene primers provided the estimates of nucleated cell counts. Using immunoSEQ multiplex PCR, the repertoire was profiled, and TCRdb retains in-frame clones only, with some absent. V and J calls plus clone size are reproduced from that table; the DNA served to infer D and trimming. The sample consists of about 76,000 clones, approximately 80% of them appearing once. The sequenced sample was peripheral blood. The source of this sequence is a human donor in a cohort sampled during active COVID-19.

CDR3 in amino acids: CASSVGTATGEQFF. CDR3 nucleotides: TGTGCCAGCAGCGTAGGGACCGCGACAGGTGAGCAGTTCTTC. V and J are TRBV9 and TRBJ2-1; tentatively, D is TRBD1 (6 bases). Trimming removed 0 bases from V and 9 bases from J, with 13 bases in between. Germline V lookup: CDR1 SGDLS, CDR2 YYNGEE. CDR3 length equals 14 residues.